Below, 12 T cell receptor beta chains from the same sample are listed, as sequenced in a study of human T cells and chemical hapten exposure. Documented time point: patch test 1, 2 weeks after DPC sensitization. The treatment is: therapeutic diphenylcyclopropenone sensitization with weekly scalp DPC. TCRdb re-called the RACE reads through MiXCR, storing one row per CDR3 protein. The sample includes roughly 380,000 distinct CDR3 sequences, approximately 5.1% of them seen just once. Sequenced here: whole blood, sampled in connection with sensitization to the hapten diphenylcyclopropenone (DPC). The origin of the receptors is a woman between 45 and 65 years old with alopecia areata. Some clones in this sample may be carry-over from other donors' samples.

There are a few counts of this clonotype. The chain has TRBV7-3 and TRBJ2-1; D might be TRBD1 (6 bases). With 4 bases removed from V and 8 bases from J, the gap between germline ends came to 18 bases. The germline gives CDR1 SGHTA, CDR2 FQGTGA. The CDR3 is made up of 15 amino acids. The CDR3 loop is CASSSTGTPVDEQFF. The CDR3 nucleotides read TGTGCCAGCAGCTCGACCGGGACACCCGTGGATGAGCAGTTCTTC.

This clonotype was detected ten times or more. The rearrangement links TRBV28 to TRBJ2-3, with D unclear. The germline V gene encodes CDR1 MDHEN and CDR2 SYDVKM. This CDR3 has 14 amino acids. Between the trimmed V and J ends, which lost 5 bases and 2 bases, there was a span of 11 bases. CDR3 amino acids: CASSSPSPTDTQYF. The CDR3 DNA sequence: TGTGCCAGCAGTAGCCCGAGTCCCACAGATACGCAGTATTTT.

There are many counts of this clonotype. The chain uses TRBV4-3 and TRBJ1-2, with 9 bases identical to TRBD1. The V gene end was trimmed by 0 bases and the J gene end by 6 bases; junction bases not matched to a gene: 8. The CDR3 has 16 residues. Per germline, CDR1 LGHNA and CDR2 YSLEER. This chain's CDR3 is CASSQDLGDRAHGYTF. CDR3 bases: TGCGCCAGCAGCCAAGATTTGGGGGACAGGGCCCATGGCTACACCTTC.

This clonotype showed up many times. The chain has TRBV15 and TRBJ1-2; 9 bases match TRBD1. V gave up 5 bases and J gave up 0 bases; unmatched junction bases: 16. Germline V gene lookup returns CDR1 LNHNV and CDR2 YYDKDF (reference sequence). CDR3 length equals 19 residues. The CDR3 sequence is CATSLGSGTGTLANYGYTF. The CDR3 nucleotides read TGTGCCACCAGCTTAGGGAGTGGGACAGGGACCTTAGCTAACTATGGCTACACCTTC.

A few counts support this clonotype. This chain uses TRBV11-2 with TRBJ2-3; the D gene is possibly TRBD2 (6 bases). V dropped 1 base and J dropped 10 bases, with 18 bases sitting between them. Germline-derived CDR1 and CDR2 are SGHAT and FQNNGV. The CDR3 runs to 15 residues. CDR3 region: CASSLVVTRGDAQYF. CDR3 sequence (DNA): TGTGCCAGCAGCTTAGTTGTGACTAGAGGGGATGCGCAGTATTTT.

This clonotype was recorded a few times. This chain links TRBV12-5 with TRBJ2-1; D is unresolved. The germline V gene encodes CDR1 LGHNT and CDR2 FRNRAP. The V gene lost 3 bases and the J gene lost 6 bases, with 6 bases spanning the gap. The CDR3 totals 12 residues. The CDR3 spells CASGFPGNEQFF. The CDR3 coding sequence is TGTGCTAGTGGTTTCCCCGGCAATGAGCAGTTCTTC.

This clonotype was counted only a few times. The chain recombines TRBV24-1 with TRBJ2-3, with TRBD2 matching over 7 bases. CDR3 length equals 13 residues. V was clipped by 6 bases and J by 4 bases; unmatched bases: 3. Germline CDR1 reads KGHDR; CDR2 reads SFDVKD. CDR3 in DNA: TGTGCCACCAGTCGGGGGGACCCAGATACGCAGTATTTT. It codes for CATSRGDPDTQYF.

This clonotype showed up many times. This chain joins TRBV9 and TRBJ1-1; tentatively, D is TRBD1 (6 bases). V was trimmed by 3 bases and J by 6 bases, leaving 15 bases between them. CDR3 length: 14 amino acids. Germline CDR1 and CDR2: SGDLS and YYNGEE. In DNA, the CDR3 is TGTGCCAGCAGCGCCTACAGGGCGGAGGCTGAAGCTTTCTTT. Amino acid sequence: CASSAYRAEAEAFF.

In its sample, this clonotype was seen a few times. The chain couples TRBV18 to TRBJ2-5; D is possibly TRBD1 (5 bases). Per germline, CDR1 KGHSH and CDR2 LQKENI. Trimming removed 3 bases at V and 2 bases at J, with 10 bases between. CDR3 length: 14 residues. CDR3 DNA sequence: TGTGCCAGCTCACCCAGGGCGACTCAAGAGACCCAGTACTTC. This sequence encodes CASSPRATQETQYF.

This clonotype occurred many times. The rearrangement joins TRBV5-6 to TRBJ2-1; no firm D call. The CDR3 has 12 amino acids. Germline V gives CDR1 SGHDT, CDR2 YYEEEE. The ends were cut back, 2 bases at V and 9 bases at J, with 9 bases in the middle. The CDR3 DNA reads TGTGCCAGCAGCTTAAGTACCGGTGAGCAGTTCTTC. Residues: CASSLSTGEQFF.

The rearrangement joins TRBV6-2 or TRBV6-3 to TRBJ1-5; D gene unclear. The CDR3 has 13 residues. Germline loops: CDR1 MNHEY, CDR2 SVGEGT. The V end lost 10 bases, the J end lost 7 bases, and 17 bases lay between the germline ends. Here the CDR3 reads CANSLGLGQPQHF. The CDR3 region has the DNA TGTGCCAACTCCTTAGGGCTTGGGCAGCCCCAGCATTTT.

This sequence joins TRBV27 and TRBJ1-6; D may be TRBD1 (6 bases). The germline CDR1 and CDR2 sequences are MNHEY and SMNVEV (reference sequence). V was trimmed by 8 bases and J by 0 bases, leaving 14 bases between them. CDR3 size: 16 residues. This chain's CDR3 is CASARQETSYNSPLHF. In nucleotides, the CDR3 is TGTGCCAGCGCCCGACAGGAGACCTCCTATAATTCACCCCTCCACTTT.